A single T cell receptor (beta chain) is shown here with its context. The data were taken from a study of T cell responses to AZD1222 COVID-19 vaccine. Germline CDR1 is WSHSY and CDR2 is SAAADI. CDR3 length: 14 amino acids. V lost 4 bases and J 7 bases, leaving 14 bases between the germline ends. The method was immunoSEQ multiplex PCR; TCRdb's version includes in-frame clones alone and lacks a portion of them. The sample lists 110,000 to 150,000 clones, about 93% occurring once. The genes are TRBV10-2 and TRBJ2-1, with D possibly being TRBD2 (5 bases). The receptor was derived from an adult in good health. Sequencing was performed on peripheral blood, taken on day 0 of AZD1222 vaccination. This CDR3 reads CASSVELVGNEQFF. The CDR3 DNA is TGCGCCAGCAGTGTGGAACTAGTGGGGAATGAGCAGTTCTTC.